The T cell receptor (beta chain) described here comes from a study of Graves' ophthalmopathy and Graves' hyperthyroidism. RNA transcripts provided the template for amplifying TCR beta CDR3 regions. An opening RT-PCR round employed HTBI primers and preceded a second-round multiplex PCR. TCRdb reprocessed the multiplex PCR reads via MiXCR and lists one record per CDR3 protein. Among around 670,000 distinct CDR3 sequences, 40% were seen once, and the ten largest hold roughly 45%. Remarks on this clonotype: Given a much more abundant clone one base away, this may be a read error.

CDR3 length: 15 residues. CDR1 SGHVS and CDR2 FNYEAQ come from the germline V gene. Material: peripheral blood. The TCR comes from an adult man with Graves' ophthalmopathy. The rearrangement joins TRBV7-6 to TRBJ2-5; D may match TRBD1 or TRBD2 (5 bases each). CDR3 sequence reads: CASSQAGTIEETQDF. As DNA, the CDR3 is TGTGCCAGCAGCCAAGCCGGGACCATCGAAGAGACCCAGGACTTC.